The T cell receptor (beta chain) described here comes from a study of blood T cell repertoires in COVID-19. There are 16 residues in the CDR3. The J segment lost 6 bases and the V segment lost 4 bases, leaving 13 bases of the junction unmatched. The germline CDR1 and CDR2 sequences are SGHRS and YFSETQ. Measured with immunoSEQ multiplex PCR; TCRdb has only the in-frame clones, and not every one. This repertoire shows around 220,000 clones, 80% to 85% found once; its top ten account for 5.5% to 7.5%. The sample was PBMCs or T cells enriched from blood (not recorded which). The sequence was obtained from a woman in her 40s who had recovered from COVID-19. This chain joins TRBV5-1 and TRBJ1-2; 9 bases are a match to TRBD1. CDR3 nucleotide sequence: TGCGCCAGCAGCCAGGACAGGGGAGCTTTACAGGATGGCTACACCTTC. Protein product: CASSQDRGALQDGYTF.